This is a list of T cell receptor beta chains from one sample in a study of T cells in Graves' hyperthyroidism and ophthalmopathy. TCRdb reanalysed the multiplex PCR reads using MiXCR and keeps one entry per CDR3 protein. Of 200,000 to 300,000 distinct CDR3 sequences in the sample, about a sixth were seen once. The source material was blood. The receptors here all came from a woman aged 18-35 years with Graves' ophthalmopathy. CDR3s include the opening cysteine and the closing phenylalanine or tryptophan. A D gene is named only where the DNA matches it firmly. Not every row has a clone size; where given, it reads once, few, many or a size class.

clone size: NA
V gene: TRBV28
J gene: TRBJ2-1
D gene: NA
CDR3 protein: CANSFSSNEQFF
CDR3 DNA: TGTGCCAACAGTTTTAGCAGCAATGAGCAGTTCTTC

clone size: many
V gene: TRBV12-5
J gene: TRBJ1-4
D gene: NA
CDR3 protein: CASGPQGLINEKLFF
CDR3 DNA: TGTGCTAGTGGTCCACAGGGACTGATCAATGAAAAACTGTTTTTT

clone size: NA
V gene: TRBV28
J gene: TRBJ2-5
D gene: TRBD2
CDR3 protein: CASNPTVRTSGGRGETQYF
CDR3 DNA: TGTGCCAGCAACCCAACGGTGAGGACTAGCGGGGGGCGGGGAGAGACCCAGTACTTC

clone size: many
V gene: TRBV13
J gene: TRBJ1-1
D gene: NA
CDR3 protein: CASSLDRRPEAFF
CDR3 DNA: TGTGCCAGCAGCTTAGATCGGCGACCTGAAGCTTTCTTT

clone size: NA
V gene: TRBV9
J gene: TRBJ1-4
D gene: NA
CDR3 protein: CASSVRGGGAEKLFF
CDR3 DNA: TGTGCCAGCAGCGTCCGAGGGGGGGGGGCTGAAAAACTGTTTTTT

clone size: many
V gene: TRBV30
J gene: TRBJ1-2
D gene: TRBD1
CDR3 protein: CAWSNRGDVYGYTF
CDR3 DNA: TGTGCCTGGAGTAACAGGGGGGATGTTTATGGCTACACCTTC

clone size: many
V gene: TRBV12-3/TRBV12-4
J gene: TRBJ1-1
D gene: NA
CDR3 protein: CASSSDRVRTEAFF
CDR3 DNA: TGTGCCAGCAGTTCCGACAGAGTTCGCACTGAAGCTTTCTTT

clone size: many
V gene: TRBV27
J gene: TRBJ2-4
D gene: TRBD1
CDR3 protein: CASSSLPGGPKNIQYF
CDR3 DNA: TGTGCCAGCAGTTCCCTCCCAGGGGGACCGAAAAACATTCAGTACTTC

clone size: many
V gene: TRBV27
J gene: TRBJ2-2
D gene: NA
CDR3 protein: CASSFGQGRNTGELFF
CDR3 DNA: TGTGCCAGCAGTTTCGGGCAGGGGAGGAACACCGGGGAGCTGTTTTTT

clone size: NA
V gene: TRBV12-3/TRBV12-4
J gene: TRBJ2-4
D gene: TRBD1
CDR3 protein: CASSTGQGLAKNIQYF
CDR3 DNA: TGTGCCAGCAGCACAGGACAGGGACTAGCCAAAAACATTCAGTACTTC

clone size: many
V gene: TRBV5-8
J gene: TRBJ1-1
D gene: NA
CDR3 protein: CASSLQGQGMNTEAFF
CDR3 DNA: TGTGCCAGCAGCCTCCAGGGGCAGGGGATGAACACTGAAGCTTTCTTT

clone size: NA
V gene: TRBV20-1
J gene: TRBJ2-3
D gene: NA
CDR3 protein: CSARVAGATDTQYF
CDR3 DNA: TGCAGTGCTAGAGTGGCGGGGGCCACAGATACGCAGTATTTT

clone size: NA
V gene: TRBV10-2
J gene: TRBJ2-5
D gene: NA
CDR3 protein: CASSERQGGVQETQYF
CDR3 DNA: TGCGCCAGCAGTGAGCGGCAGGGGGGAGTCCAAGAGACCCAGTACTTC

clone size: many
V gene: TRBV3-1
J gene: TRBJ2-7
D gene: NA
CDR3 protein: CASSRATTGYEQYF
CDR3 DNA: TGTGCCAGCAGCAGGGCTACTACAGGGTACGAGCAGTACTTC

clone size: once
V gene: TRBV7-3
J gene: TRBJ2-7
D gene: TRBD2
CDR3 protein: CASSLRGTSGSYEQYF
CDR3 DNA: TGTGCCAGCAGCTTAAGAGGGACTAGCGGGAGCTACGAGCAGTACTTC

clone size: many
V gene: TRBV6-2/TRBV6-3
J gene: TRBJ2-1
D gene: TRBD1
CDR3 protein: CASTTGTENNEQFF
CDR3 DNA: TGTGCCAGCACCACCGGGACAGAGAACAATGAGCAGTTCTTC

clone size: many
V gene: TRBV7-2
J gene: TRBJ1-2
D gene: NA
CDR3 protein: CASSLGVGMYGYTF
CDR3 DNA: TGTGCCAGCAGCTTAGGAGTGGGGATGTATGGCTACACCTTC

clone size: few
V gene: TRBV29-1
J gene: TRBJ2-3
D gene: NA
CDR3 protein: CSVEGVSGTDTQYF
CDR3 DNA: TGCAGCGTTGAAGGGGTCTCAGGGACAGATACGCAGTATTTT

clone size: many
V gene: TRBV5-1
J gene: TRBJ2-7
D gene: NA
CDR3 protein: CASSLTRGEAYEQYF
CDR3 DNA: TGCGCCAGCAGCCTCACCCGGGGCGAGGCCTACGAGCAGTACTTC

clone size: many
V gene: TRBV6-1
J gene: TRBJ2-3
D gene: NA
CDR3 protein: CASSGYLSADTQYF
CDR3 DNA: TGTGCCAGCAGTGGCTACCTGTCTGCAGATACGCAGTATTTT